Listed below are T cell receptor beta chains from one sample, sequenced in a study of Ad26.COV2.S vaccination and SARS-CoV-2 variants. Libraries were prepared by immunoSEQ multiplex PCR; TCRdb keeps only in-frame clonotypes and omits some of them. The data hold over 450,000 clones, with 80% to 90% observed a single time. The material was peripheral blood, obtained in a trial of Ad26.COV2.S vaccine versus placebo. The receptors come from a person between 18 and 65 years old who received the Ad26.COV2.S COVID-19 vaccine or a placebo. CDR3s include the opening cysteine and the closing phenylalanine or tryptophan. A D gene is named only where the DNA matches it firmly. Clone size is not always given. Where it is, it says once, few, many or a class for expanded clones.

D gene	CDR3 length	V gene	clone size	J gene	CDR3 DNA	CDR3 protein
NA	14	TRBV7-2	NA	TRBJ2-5	TGTGCCAGCAGCGGATCCGGTAACCAAGAGACCCAGTACTTC	CASSGSGNQETQYF
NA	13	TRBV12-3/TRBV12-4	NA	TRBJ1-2	TGTGCCAGCACCGCGAAAGATAGGTATGGCTACACCTTC	CASTAKDRYGYTF
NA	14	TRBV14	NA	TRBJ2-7	TGTGCCAGCAGACCGAGCGGGACACGCTACGAGCAGTACTTC	CASRPSGTRYEQYF
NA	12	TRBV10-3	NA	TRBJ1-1	TGTGCCATCAGTGGGGGGACATACGAAGCTTTCTTT	CAISGGTYEAFF
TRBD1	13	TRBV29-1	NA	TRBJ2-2	TGCAGCGTCGAGGGACAGGGGCCCGGGGAGCTGTTTTTT	CSVEGQGPGELFF
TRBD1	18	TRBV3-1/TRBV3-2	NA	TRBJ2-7	TGTGCCAGCAGCCCCTCCGTCCAGACAGGGGGAAGGTATTACGAGCAGTACTTC	CASSPSVQTGGRYYEQYF
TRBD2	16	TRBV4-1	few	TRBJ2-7	TGCGCCAGCAGCCGCGGGACTAGCGGGAGCTCCTACGAGCAGTACTTC	CASSRGTSGSSYEQYF
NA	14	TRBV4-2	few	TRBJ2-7	TGTGCCAGCAGCCAAGAGCGGAGCTCCTACGAGCAGTACTTC	CASSQERSSYEQYF
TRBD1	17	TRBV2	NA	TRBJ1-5	TGTGCCAGCAGTGAAGCGGGGCCGGGACAGGCCAATCAGCCCCAGCATTTT	CASSEAGPGQANQPQHF
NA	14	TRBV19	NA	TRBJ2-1	TGTGCCAGTAGTATTTGGCGGACCTACAATGAGCAGTTCTTC	CASSIWRTYNEQFF
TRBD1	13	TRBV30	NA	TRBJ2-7	TGTGCCTGGAGTGACAGGGGCTCCTACGAGCAGTACTTC	CAWSDRGSYEQYF
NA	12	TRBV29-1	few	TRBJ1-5	TGCAGCGTTGGGGAGGGGAGTCAGCCCCAGCATTTT	CSVGEGSQPQHF
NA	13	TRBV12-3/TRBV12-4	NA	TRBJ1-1	TGTGCCAGCAGAGGGCTGGTGAACACTGAAGCTTTCTTT	CASRGLVNTEAFF
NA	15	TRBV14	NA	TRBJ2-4	TGTGCCAGCAGCCAAGTTACGACCAACAGAAACATTCAGTACTTC	CASSQVTTNRNIQYF
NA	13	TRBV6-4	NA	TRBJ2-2	TGTGCCAGCAGTGAAGGGAACACCGGGGAGCTGTTTTTT	CASSEGNTGELFF
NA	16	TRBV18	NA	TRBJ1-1	TGTGCCAGCTCACCACCTGCAGGGGCCTGGGGAACTGAAGCTTTCTTT	CASSPPAGAWGTEAFF
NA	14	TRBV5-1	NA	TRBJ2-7	TGCGCCAGCAGCTTGGCGGCGGGAACCTACGAGCAGTACTTC	CASSLAAGTYEQYF
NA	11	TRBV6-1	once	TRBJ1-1	TGTGCCAGCAGTTCCCGGACAGAAGCTTTCTTT	CASSSRTEAFF
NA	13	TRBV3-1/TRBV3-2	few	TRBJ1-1	TGTGCCAGCAGCCAAGATGGGGCTGCTGAAGCTTTCTTT	CASSQDGAAEAFF
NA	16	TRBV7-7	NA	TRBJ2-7	TGTGCTAGCAGCTTAGGGCCGGGACCCGGGGTGGACGAGCAGTACTTC	CASSLGPGPGVDEQYF
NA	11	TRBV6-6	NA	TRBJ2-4	TGTGCCAGCAGTTACGGGGACATTCAGTACTTC	CASSYGDIQYF
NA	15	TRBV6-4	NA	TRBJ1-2	TGTGCCAGCAGTGACGGTAGGGGGAGAGGTAGAGGCTACACCTTC	CASSDGRGRGRGYTF
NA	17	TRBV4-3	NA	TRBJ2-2	TGCGCCAGCAGCCAAGACATCCGGGACTCAAACACCGGGGAGCTGTTTTTT	CASSQDIRDSNTGELFF
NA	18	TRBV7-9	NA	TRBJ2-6	TGTGCCAGCAGCTTAAGTCAGGGGAGGCCTCCTGGGGCCAACGTCCTGACTTTC	CASSLSQGRPPGANVLTF
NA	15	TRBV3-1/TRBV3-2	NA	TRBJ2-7	TGTGCCAGCAGCCAAACCCCGGGACAACCCTACGAGCAGTACTTC	CASSQTPGQPYEQYF
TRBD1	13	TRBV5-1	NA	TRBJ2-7	TGCGCCAGCAGCTGGAGGACAGGGGACGAGCAGTACTTC	CASSWRTGDEQYF
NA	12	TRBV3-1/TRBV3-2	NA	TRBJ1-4	TGTGCCAGCAGCCAAGACGCGGGGAAACTGTTTTTT	CASSQDAGKLFF
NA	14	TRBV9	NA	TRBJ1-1	TGTGCCAGCAGCGAGGGGGGGCTGGCCACTGAAGCTTTCTTT	CASSEGGLATEAFF
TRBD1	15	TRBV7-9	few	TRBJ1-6	TGTGCCAGCAGCTTAGGTGGACAGGGTTTCCCACCCCTCCACTTT	CASSLGGQGFPPLHF
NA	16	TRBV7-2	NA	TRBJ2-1	TGTGCCAGCAGCTTAGACCGGGCAGGGTCCTACAATGAGCAGTTCTTC	CASSLDRAGSYNEQFF
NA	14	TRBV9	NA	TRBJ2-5	TGTGCCAGCAGTTTAGGCGGGGGCGCAGAGACCCAGTACTTC	CASSLGGGAETQYF
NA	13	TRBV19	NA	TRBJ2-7	TGTGCCAGTAGCCCGGGCCGAAACTACGAGCAGTACTTC	CASSPGRNYEQYF
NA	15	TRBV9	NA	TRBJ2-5	TGTGCCAGCAGCGTGGCGGCAAAGTACCAAGAGACCCAGTACTTC	CASSVAAKYQETQYF
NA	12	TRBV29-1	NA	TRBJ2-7	TGCAGCGTTGAGACAGGTTACTACGAGCAGTACTTC	CSVETGYYEQYF
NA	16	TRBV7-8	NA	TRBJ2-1	TGTGCCAGCAGCTTAGATCTGGGGTGGAGAAACAATGAGCAGTTCTTC	CASSLDLGWRNNEQFF
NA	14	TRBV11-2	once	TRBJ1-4	TGTGCCAGCAGCCGCGGTGGACCACACTTTAGACTGTTTTTT	CASSRGGPHFRLFF
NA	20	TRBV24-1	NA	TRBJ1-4	TGTGCCACCAGTGATTTCTGGCGGCATAATGATACGGAACGTAATGAAAAACTGTTTTTT	CATSDFWRHNDTERNEKLFF
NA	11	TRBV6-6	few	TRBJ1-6	TGTGCCAGCAGTAGGGATTCACCCCTCCACTTT	CASSRDSPLHF
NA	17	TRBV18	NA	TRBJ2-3	TGTGCCAGCTCACCATTTCACCGCGGGGTAGGCACAGATACGCAGTATTTT	CASSPFHRGVGTDTQYF
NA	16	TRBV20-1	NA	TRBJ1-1	TGCAGTGCTAGTCTCACAGGCCCCAACCCGAACACTGAAGCTTTCTTT	CSASLTGPNPNTEAFF
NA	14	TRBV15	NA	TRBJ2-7	TGTGCCACCAGCAGCTACAGGGATTCCTACGAGCAGTACTTC	CATSSYRDSYEQYF
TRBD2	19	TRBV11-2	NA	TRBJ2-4	TGTGCCAGCAGTACCCTGACTAGCGGGGCCCTCTTAGCCAAAAACATTCAGTACTTC	CASSTLTSGALLAKNIQYF
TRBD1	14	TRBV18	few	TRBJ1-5	TGTGCCAGCTCACCAGGACAGGGCAATCAGCCCCAGCATTTT	CASSPGQGNQPQHF
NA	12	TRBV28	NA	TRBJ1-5	TGTGCCAGCAGTACCGGTGATCAGCCCCAGCATTTT	CASSTGDQPQHF
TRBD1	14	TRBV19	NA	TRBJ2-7	TGTGCCAGTAGCTCCGGGACAGGGACCTACGAGCAGTACTTC	CASSSGTGTYEQYF
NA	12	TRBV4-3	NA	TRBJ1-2	TGCGCCAGCAGCCAAGGGGGCAGTGGCTACACCTTC	CASSQGGSGYTF
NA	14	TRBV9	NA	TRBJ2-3	TGTGCCAGCACCCAGGGCAGGGTGGCAGATACGCAGTATTTT	CASTQGRVADTQYF
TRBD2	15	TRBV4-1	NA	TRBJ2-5	TGCGCCAGCAGCCAAGGGTTGGGAGGGCAAGAGACCCAGTACTTC	CASSQGLGGQETQYF
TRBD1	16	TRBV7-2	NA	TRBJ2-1	TGTGCCAGCAGCTTGGCACTAGGACAGGCCCCCGGTGAGCAGTTCTTC	CASSLALGQAPGEQFF
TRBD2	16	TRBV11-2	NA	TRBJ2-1	TGTGCCAGCAGCACGGGACTAGCGGGACGGTACAATGAGCAGTTCTTC	CASSTGLAGRYNEQFF
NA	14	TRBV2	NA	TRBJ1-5	TGTGCCAGCAAGACAGACGGTGGAAATCAGCCCCAGCATTTT	CASKTDGGNQPQHF